These 14 T cell receptor beta chains were sequenced from one sample in a study of T cells in Graves' hyperthyroidism and ophthalmopathy. TCR beta CDR3 regions were amplified from RNA transcripts. Researchers ran a first-round RT-PCR on the TCR CDR3 using the HTBI primer set. Using its own MiXCR run on the multiplex PCR reads, TCRdb lists one record per CDR3 protein. The sample includes 730,000 or so distinct CDR3 sequences, about 19% of them seen just once. Sample: blood. These receptors all come from a woman aged 50 to 65 with Graves' hyperthyroidism that later progressed to Graves' ophthalmopathy.

This clonotype was picked up one time. The V call is TRBV12-3 or TRBV12-4, the J call TRBJ2-3; 10 nucleotides match TRBD2. Unmatched junction bases numbered 5, after V lost 6 bases and J lost 2 bases. CDR3 length: 15 residues. CDR3 loop: CASRGLADLTDTQYF. The CDR3 DNA sequence: TGTGCCAGCAGAGGACTAGCGGACCTCACAGATACGCAGTATTTT.

This clonotype was found many times. The rearrangement joins TRBV5-1 to TRBJ2-4, with D hard to call. The CDR3 extends over 15 amino acids. Germline loops: CDR1 SGHRS, CDR2 YFSETQ. Trimming removed 3 bases at V and 12 bases at J, with 22 bases between. CDR3 in DNA: TGCGCCAGCAGCTCCACATCAGCAGGCTCAACGGGTCAGTACTTC. It specifies CASSSTSAGSTGQYF.

This clonotype was counted at least ten times. The chain uses TRBV3-1 and TRBJ2-5, with 10 nucleotides matching TRBD2. From germline, CDR1 is LGHDT and CDR2 YNNKEL (reference sequence). This CDR3 spans 15 amino acids. Losses at the gene ends were 4 bases for V and 5 bases for J; bases not matched to a gene: 7. The DNA of the CDR3 is TGTGCCAGCAGCCTCCGGACTAGCGGTCCTGAGACCCAGTACTTC. It yields the protein CASSLRTSGPETQYF.

Ten or more counts support this clonotype. The chain uses TRBV24-1 and TRBJ2-1; 10 positions match TRBD1. In germline, CDR1 is KGHDR, CDR2 SFDVKD. Trimming cost V 3 bases and J 4 bases; bases outside gene matches: 5. The CDR3 has 16 residues. CDR3 sequence: CATSDGGQGFYNEQFF. The CDR3 DNA follows: TGTGCCACCAGTGATGGGGGACAGGGGTTTTACAATGAGCAGTTCTTC.

This clonotype was seen repeatedly, ten times or more. This chain uses TRBV27 with TRBJ1-5, with a possible D match to TRBD1 (5 bases). The CDR3 has 21 residues. CDR1 is MNHEY and CDR2 is SMNVEV in the germline V gene (reference sequence). The V and J ends lost 3 bases and 0 bases respectively, with 27 bases between them. CDR3 sequence: CASSFPLLGQLGDYSNQPQHF. The CDR3 region has the DNA TGTGCCAGCAGTTTTCCCCTCCTCGGTCAGCTCGGGGACTATAGCAATCAGCCCCAGCATTTT.

This clonotype was seen a handful of times. The chain couples TRBV4-1 to TRBJ1-5; TRBD1 matches 7 bases. Per germline, CDR1 MGHRA and CDR2 YSYEKL. Trimming took 2 bases from V and 6 from J; bases not matched to a gene: 13. The CDR3 consists of 17 residues. The CDR3 sequence: CASSQPNRGTFSQPQHF. CDR3 in DNA: TGCGCCAGCAGCCAACCTAACAGGGGTACCTTTAGTCAGCCCCAGCATTTT.

This clonotype turned up a few times. This chain connects TRBV6-1 to TRBJ2-6; D gene uncertain. CDR3 length equals 15 residues. Germline assignment: CDR1 MNHNS and CDR2 SASEGT. V was shortened by 6 bases and J by 0 bases, with 9 bases between the two germline ends. CDR3 protein: CASSYRPSGANVLTF. The DNA of the CDR3 is TGTGCCAGCAGCTATCGGCCCTCTGGGGCCAACGTCCTGACTTTC.

The gene calls are TRBV30 and TRBJ2-6, with D perhaps given as TRBD1 or TRBD2 (6 bases each). This CDR3 comprises 18 residues. Looked up from germline, CDR1 is GTSNPN and CDR2 is SVGIG (reference sequence). Trimming left V 1 base short and J 1 base short, with 17 bases between. CDR3 nucleotide sequence: TGTGCCTGGAGTGCCGCCCGGGGGCAGGCGTCTGGGGCCAACGTCCTGACTTTC. It yields the protein CAWSAARGQASGANVLTF.

The chain has TRBV27 and TRBJ2-3; D perhaps matches TRBD2 (5 bases). CDR1 and CDR2 from the germline V gene are MNHEY and SMNVEV (reference sequence). V lost 3 bases and J 5 bases, leaving 9 bases between the germline ends. The CDR3 has 13 amino acids. CDR3 nucleotides: TGTGCCAGCAGTTTTACGCGGGTAGATACGCAGTATTTT. Its translation is CASSFTRVDTQYF.

The chain employs TRBV4-1 and TRBJ1-1; D gene uncertain. Germline CDR1 reads MGHRA; CDR2 reads YSYEKL. The CDR3 totals 15 residues. V lost 0 bases and J lost 3, with 11 bases in between. The CDR3 here is CASSQEPGRDTEAFF. Written as DNA, the CDR3 is TGCGCCAGCAGCCAAGAACCGGGGAGAGACACTGAAGCTTTCTTT.

This clonotype appeared a few times. The rearrangement joins TRBV6-1 to TRBJ2-7; D might be TRBD2 (6 bases). This CDR3 is built from 13 residues. Germline CDR1 reads MNHNS; CDR2 reads SASEGT. V lost 9 bases to trimming and J lost 2 bases, with 14 bases between them. The CDR3 loop reads CASWRDSAYEQYF. The CDR3 DNA follows: TGTGCCAGTTGGAGGGATTCAGCCTACGAGCAGTACTTC.

This chain uses TRBV3-1 with TRBJ2-1; 7 bases align to TRBD2. The CDR3 extends over 18 amino acids. Germline V gives CDR1 LGHDT, CDR2 YNNKEL (reference sequence). J gave up 3 bases and V 1 base, and 12 bases lay outside the gene matches. The DNA of the CDR3 is TGTGCCAGCAGCCAAGGGGAACCGTCAGCGGGGTTCTACAATGAGCAGTTCTTC. Protein: CASSQGEPSAGFYNEQFF.

This clonotype was counted a few times. This chain uses TRBV20-1 with TRBJ2-7, with 7 bases identical to TRBD2. Germline CDR1 DFQATT, CDR2 SNEGSKA (reference sequence). V lost 5 bases, J lost 4 bases, and 2 bases stayed unmatched. This CDR3 is 11 amino acids long. CDR3 in amino acids: CSAGGGYEQYF. Written as DNA, the CDR3 is TGCAGTGCTGGGGGGGGGTACGAGCAGTACTTC.

This clonotype was observed many times. The chain carries TRBV27 and TRBJ1-2; 7 nucleotides align to TRBD1. Germline assignment: CDR1 MNHEY and CDR2 SMNVEV (reference sequence). The V segment lost 6 bases and the J segment 4 bases; nucleotides outside the gene matches: 5. This CDR3 contains 13 residues. CDR3 loop: CASRGQLLYGYTF. DNA for the CDR3: TGTGCCAGCAGGGGACAGCTTCTCTATGGCTACACCTTC.